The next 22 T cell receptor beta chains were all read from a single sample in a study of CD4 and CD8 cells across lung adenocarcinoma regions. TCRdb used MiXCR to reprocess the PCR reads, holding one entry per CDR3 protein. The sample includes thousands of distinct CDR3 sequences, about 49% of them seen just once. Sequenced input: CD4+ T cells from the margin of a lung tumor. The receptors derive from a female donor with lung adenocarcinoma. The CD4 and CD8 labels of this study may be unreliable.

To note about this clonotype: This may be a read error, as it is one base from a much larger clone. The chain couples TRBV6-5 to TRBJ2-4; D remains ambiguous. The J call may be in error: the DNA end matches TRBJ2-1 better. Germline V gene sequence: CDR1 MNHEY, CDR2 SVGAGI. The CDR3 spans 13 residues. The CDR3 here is CASSYSMSYEQFF. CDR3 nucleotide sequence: TGTGCCAGCAGTTACTCGATGTCCTACGAGCAGTTCTTC.

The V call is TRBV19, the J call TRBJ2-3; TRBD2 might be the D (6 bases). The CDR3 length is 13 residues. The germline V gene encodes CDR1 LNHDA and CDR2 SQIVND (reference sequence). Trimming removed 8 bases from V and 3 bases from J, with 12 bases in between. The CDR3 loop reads CASHRLGTDTQYF. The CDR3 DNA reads TGTGCCAGTCACCGACTAGGAACAGATACGCAGTATTTT. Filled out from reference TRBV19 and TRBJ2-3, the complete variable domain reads DGGITQSPKYLFRKEGQNVTLSCEQNLNHDAMYWYRQDPGQGLRLIYYSQIVNDFQKGDIAEGYSVSREKKESFPLTVTSAQKNPTAFYLCASHRLGTDTQYFGPGTRLTVL.

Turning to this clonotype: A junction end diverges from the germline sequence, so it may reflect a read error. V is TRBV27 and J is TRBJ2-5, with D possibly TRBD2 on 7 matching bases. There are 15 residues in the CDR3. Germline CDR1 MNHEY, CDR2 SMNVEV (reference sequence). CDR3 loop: CGAGAEGLGQETQYF. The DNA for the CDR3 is TGTGGCGCGGGGGCTGAGGGCCTCGGCCAAGAGACCCAGTATTTC.

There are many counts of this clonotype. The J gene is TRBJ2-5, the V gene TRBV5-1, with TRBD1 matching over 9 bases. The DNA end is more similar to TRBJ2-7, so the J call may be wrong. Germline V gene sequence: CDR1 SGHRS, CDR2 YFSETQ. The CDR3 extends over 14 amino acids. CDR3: CASGTGTGSYEQYF. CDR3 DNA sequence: TGCGCCAGCGGTACCGGGACAGGGTCCTACGAGCAGTACTTC.

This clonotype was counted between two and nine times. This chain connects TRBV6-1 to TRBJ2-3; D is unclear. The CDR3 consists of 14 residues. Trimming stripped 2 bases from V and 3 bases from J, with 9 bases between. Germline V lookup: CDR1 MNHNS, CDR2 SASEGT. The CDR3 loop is CASSESISTDTQYF. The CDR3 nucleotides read TGTGCCAGCAGTGAATCCATATCTACAGATACGCAGTATTTT.

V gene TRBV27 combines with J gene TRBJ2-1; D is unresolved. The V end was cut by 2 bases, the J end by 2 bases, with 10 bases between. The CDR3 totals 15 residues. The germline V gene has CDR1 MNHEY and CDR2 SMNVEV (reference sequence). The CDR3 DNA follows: TGTGCCAGCAGTTTAGACACTGTCCCCTACAATGAGCAGTTCTTC. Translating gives CASSLDTVPYNEQFF.

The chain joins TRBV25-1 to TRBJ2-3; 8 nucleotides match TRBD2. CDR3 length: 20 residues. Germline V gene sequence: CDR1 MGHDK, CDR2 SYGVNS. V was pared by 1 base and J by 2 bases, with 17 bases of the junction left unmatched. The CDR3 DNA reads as TGTGCCAGCAGTGAATCCAGTACGGGAGGGCATTCGGCCATCACAGATACGCAGTATTTT. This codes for CASSESSTGGHSAITDTQYF.

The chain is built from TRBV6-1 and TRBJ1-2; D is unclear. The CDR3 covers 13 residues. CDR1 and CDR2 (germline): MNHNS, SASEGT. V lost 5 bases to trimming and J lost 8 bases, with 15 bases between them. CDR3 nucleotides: TGTGCCAGCAGTCCGGCCACCTTCGGGGGCTACACCTTC. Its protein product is CASSPATFGGYTF.

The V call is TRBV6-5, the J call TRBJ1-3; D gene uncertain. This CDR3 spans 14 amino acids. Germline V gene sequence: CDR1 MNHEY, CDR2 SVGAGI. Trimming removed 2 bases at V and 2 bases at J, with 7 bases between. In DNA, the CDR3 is TGTGCCAGCAGTTACGAGGCTGCTGGAAACACCATATATTTT. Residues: CASSYEAAGNTIYF.

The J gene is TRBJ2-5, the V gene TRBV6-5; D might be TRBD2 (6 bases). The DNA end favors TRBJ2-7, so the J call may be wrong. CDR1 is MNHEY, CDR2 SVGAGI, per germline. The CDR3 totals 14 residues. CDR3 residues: CASSYRGTAYEQYF. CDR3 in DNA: TGTGCCAGCAGTTACCGGGGGACGGCCTACGAGCAGTACTTC.

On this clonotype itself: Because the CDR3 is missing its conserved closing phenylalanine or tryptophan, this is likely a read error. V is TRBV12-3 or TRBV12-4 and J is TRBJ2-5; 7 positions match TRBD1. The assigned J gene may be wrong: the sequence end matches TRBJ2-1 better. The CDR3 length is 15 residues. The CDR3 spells CASSRGQAPQETQFL. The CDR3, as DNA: TGTGCCAGCAGTCGTGGACAGGCGCCCCAAGAGACCCAGTTCTTG.

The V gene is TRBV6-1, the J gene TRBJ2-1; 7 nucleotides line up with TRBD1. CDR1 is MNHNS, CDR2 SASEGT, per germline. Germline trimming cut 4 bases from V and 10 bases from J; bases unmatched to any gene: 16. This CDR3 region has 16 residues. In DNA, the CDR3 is TGTGCCAGCAGTGCTAGTATATGGACAGGTCTCTACGAGCAGTTCTTC. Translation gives CASSASIWTGLYEQFF.

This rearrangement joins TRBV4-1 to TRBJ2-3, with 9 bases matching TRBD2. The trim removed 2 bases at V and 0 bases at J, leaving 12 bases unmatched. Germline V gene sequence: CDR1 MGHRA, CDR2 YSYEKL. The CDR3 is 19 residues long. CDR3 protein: CASSQITPGLAWSTDTQYF. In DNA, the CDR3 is TGCGCCAGCAGCCAAATAACCCCGGGACTAGCATGGAGCACAGATACGCAGTATTTT.

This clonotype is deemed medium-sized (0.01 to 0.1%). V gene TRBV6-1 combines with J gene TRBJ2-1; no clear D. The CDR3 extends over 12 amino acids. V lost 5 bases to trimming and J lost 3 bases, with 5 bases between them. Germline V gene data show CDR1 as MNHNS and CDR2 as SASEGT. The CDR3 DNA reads TGTGCCAGCAGTCCTAGCTACAATGAGCAGTTCTTC. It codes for CASSPSYNEQFF.

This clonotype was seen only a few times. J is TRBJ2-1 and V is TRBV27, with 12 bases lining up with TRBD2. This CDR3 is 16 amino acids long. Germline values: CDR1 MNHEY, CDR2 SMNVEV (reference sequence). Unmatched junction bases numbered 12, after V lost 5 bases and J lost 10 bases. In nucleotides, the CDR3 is TGTGCCAGCAGTCCCTTCACTAGCGGGAGGTTAAACGAGCAGTTCTTC. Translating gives CASSPFTSGRLNEQFF.

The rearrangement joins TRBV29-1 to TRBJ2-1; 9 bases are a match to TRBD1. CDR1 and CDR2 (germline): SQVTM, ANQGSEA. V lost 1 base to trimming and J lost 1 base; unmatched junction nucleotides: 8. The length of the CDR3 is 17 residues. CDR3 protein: CSVEGTGGAGSYNEQFF. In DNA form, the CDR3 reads TGCAGCGTTGAAGGCACAGGGGGCGCTGGGTCCTACAATGAGCAGTTCTTC.

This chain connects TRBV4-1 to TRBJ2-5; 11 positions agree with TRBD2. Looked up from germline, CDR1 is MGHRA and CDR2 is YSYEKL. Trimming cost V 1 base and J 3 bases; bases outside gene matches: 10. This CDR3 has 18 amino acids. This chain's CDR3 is CASSQVGTSGALEETQYF. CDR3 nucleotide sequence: TGCGCCAGCAGCCAAGTTGGGACTAGCGGAGCGTTGGAAGAGACCCAGTACTTC.

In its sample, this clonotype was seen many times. The CDR3 coding sequence is TGTGCCAGCAGTGAAGGGCCGTACACTGAAGCTTTCTTT. It codes for CASSEGPYTEAFF. This chain joins TRBV6-1 and TRBJ1-1; D gene ambiguous. The CDR3 contains 13 residues. V was trimmed by 1 base and J by 3 bases, leaving 6 bases between them. Germline loops: CDR1 MNHNS, CDR2 SASEGT.

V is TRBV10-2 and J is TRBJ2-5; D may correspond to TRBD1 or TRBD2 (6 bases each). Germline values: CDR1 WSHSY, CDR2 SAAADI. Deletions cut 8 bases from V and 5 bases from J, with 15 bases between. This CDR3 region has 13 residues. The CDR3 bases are TGCGCCAGCTGGACGGGGGCGTTTGAGACCCAGTACTTC. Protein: CASWTGAFETQYF.

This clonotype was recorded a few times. Written as DNA, the CDR3 is TGTGCCAGCAGCTTAGGGGGACTAGCGGGAACCCCCTACAATGAGCAGTTCTTC. Its protein product is CASSLGGLAGTPYNEQFF. The chain carries TRBV11-3 and TRBJ2-1; 13 nucleotides agree with TRBD2. Germline CDR1 is SGHNT and CDR2 is YENEEA. This CDR3 spans 18 amino acids. Unmatched junction bases numbered 5, after V lost 1 base and J lost 2 bases.

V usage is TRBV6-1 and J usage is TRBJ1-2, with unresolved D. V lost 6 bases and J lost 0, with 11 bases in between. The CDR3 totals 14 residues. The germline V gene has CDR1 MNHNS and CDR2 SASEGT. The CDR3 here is CASRKILANYGYTF. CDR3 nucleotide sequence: TGTGCCAGCAGGAAAATTCTAGCTAACTATGGCTACACCTTC.

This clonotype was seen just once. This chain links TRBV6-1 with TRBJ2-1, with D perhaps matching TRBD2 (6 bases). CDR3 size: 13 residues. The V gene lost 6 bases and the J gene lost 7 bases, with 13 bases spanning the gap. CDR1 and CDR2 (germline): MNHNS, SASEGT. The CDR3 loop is CASSTFRGNEQFF. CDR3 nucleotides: TGTGCCAGCAGCACTTTCCGGGGGAATGAGCAGTTCTTC.